These 14 T cell receptor beta chains were sequenced from one sample in a study of T cell responses to AZD1222 COVID-19 vaccine. TCRdb keeps only in-frame clones here, not all; method: immunoSEQ multiplex PCR. The data hold under 100,000 clones, with about 88% observed a single time. The specimen comprised peripheral blood, sampled on day 0 of AZD1222 vaccination. These TCRs come from an adult in good health.

The chain carries TRBV9 and TRBJ2-7, with 9 bases lining up with TRBD1. Germline V CDR1 and CDR2: SGDLS, YYNGEE. The V gene end was trimmed by 2 bases and the J gene end by 0 bases; junction bases not matched to a gene: 6. This CDR3 comprises 16 residues. CDR3 nucleotide sequence: TGTGCCAGCAGCGTCGAGGGGACAGGGTCCTCCTACGAGCAGTACTTC. Translated, it gives CASSVEGTGSSYEQYF. Filled out from reference TRBV9 and TRBJ2-7, the complete variable domain reads DSGVTQTPKHLITATGQRVTLRCSPRSGDLSVYWYQQSLDQGLQFLIQYYNGEERAKGNILERFSAQQFPDLHSELNLSSLELGDSALYFCASSVEGTGSSYEQYFGPGTRLTVT.

On this clone: Since no conserved phenylalanine or tryptophan closes the CDR3, a read error is the likely cause. The limits of the CDR3 on the DNA are not certain, so only TCRdb's listed CDR3 is given. The rearrangement links TRBV21-1 to TRBJ2-7. TRBV21-1 is given as a pseudogene. The CDR3 is 10 residues long, ends included. Here the CDR3 reads CASSNQDPDL.

The genes are TRBV3-1 (or the pseudogene TRBV3-2) and TRBJ2-4, with a tentative D call TRBD1 (5 bases). The V gene lost 0 bases and the J gene lost 0 bases, with 9 bases spanning the gap. This CDR3 region has 16 residues. The V gene's germline CDR1 is LGHDT and CDR2 YNNKEL (reference sequence). In DNA, the CDR3 is TGTGCCAGCAGCCAAGAATGGGGCCTAGCCAAAAACATTCAGTACTTC. Its protein product is CASSQEWGLAKNIQYF.

This clone was recorded only once. The V gene is TRBV5-4, the J gene TRBJ2-2, with D unclear. The ends were cut back, 7 bases at V and 0 bases at J, with 10 bases in the middle. The CDR3 extends over 14 amino acids. From germline, CDR1 is SGHNT and CDR2 YYREEE (reference sequence). CDR3 nucleotide sequence: TGTGCCAGCTCCCTGGCGGCGAACACCGGGGAGCTGTTTTTT. Translation gives CASSLAANTGELFF.

V usage is TRBV29-1 and J usage is TRBJ1-2; D is perhaps TRBD1 (5 bases). Germline V gene lookup returns CDR1 SQVTM and CDR2 ANQGSEA. V was shortened by 7 bases and J by 0 bases, with 9 bases between the two germline ends. The CDR3 is made up of 12 amino acids. The CDR3 DNA is TGCAGCGCTGGGGCTACTAACTATGGCTACACCTTC. This translates into CSAGATNYGYTF.

This chain links TRBV11-3 with TRBJ1-1; D is unresolved. Trimming stripped 0 bases from V and 7 bases from J, with 6 bases between. The CDR3 runs 12 residues. Germline V gene lookup returns CDR1 SGHNT and CDR2 YENEEA. The chain's CDR3 is CASSLDPSEAFF. The CDR3 DNA is TGTGCCAGCAGCTTAGATCCCAGTGAAGCTTTCTTT.

The gene calls are TRBV7-2 and TRBJ2-5; the D call may be TRBD1 or TRBD2 (6 bases each). Trimming stripped 7 bases from V and 2 bases from J, with 14 bases between. The CDR3 has 14 amino acids. Germline V lookup: CDR1 SGHTA, CDR2 FQGNSA. The CDR3 is CASKGGLLQETQYF. CDR3 coding DNA: TGTGCCAGCAAAGGGGGACTTCTGCAAGAGACCCAGTACTTC.

The chain joins TRBV10-2 to TRBJ2-3; 16 positions agree with TRBD2. J was trimmed by 8 bases and V by 6 bases; bases with no gene match: 8. This CDR3 is built from 16 residues. Germline CDR1 WSHSY, CDR2 SAAADI. As DNA, the CDR3 is TGCGCCAGCAGGCCGGGACTAGCGGGGGGGGACGTTACGCAGTATTTT. Translating gives CASRPGLAGGDVTQYF.

This chain uses TRBV14 with TRBJ2-5, with 7 bases lining up with TRBD1. In germline, CDR1 is SGHDN, CDR2 FVKESK. This CDR3 is 14 amino acids long. After removal of 5 bases from V and 8 bases from J, the junction contained 11 bases not matched to a gene. The CDR3 DNA sequence: TGTGCCAGCAGCTTATTACGGGACAGTCTTACCCAGTACTTC. It encodes CASSLLRDSLTQYF.

The rearrangement uses TRBV6-1 and TRBJ2-2, with D perhaps assigned TRBD1 or TRBD2 (6 bases each). Germline V gives CDR1 MNHNS, CDR2 SASEGT. The V gene lost 3 bases and the J gene lost 7 bases, with 12 bases spanning the gap. The CDR3 length is 14 residues. CDR3 sequence (DNA): TGTGCCAGCAGTGAGACGGGGGCAGACGGGGAGCTGTTTTTT. Translated: CASSETGADGELFF.

This chain joins TRBV19 and TRBJ1-4, with 9 bases aligning to TRBD1. The CDR3 is 17 amino acids. In germline, CDR1 is LNHDA, CDR2 SQIVND (reference sequence). V lost 6 bases to trimming and J lost 2 bases; unmatched junction nucleotides: 10. CDR3 in amino acids: CASSPQGAFATNEKLFF. Written as DNA, the CDR3 is TGTGCCAGTAGCCCACAGGGGGCCTTTGCTACTAATGAAAAACTGTTTTTT.

The rearrangement joins TRBV6-5 to TRBJ1-1, with TRBD1 identical over 7 bases. There are 15 residues in the CDR3. Germline loops: CDR1 MNHEY, CDR2 SVGAGI. Trimming removed 6 bases from V and 0 bases from J; junction bases left unmatched: 7. CDR3 nucleotides: TGTGCCAGCAGCCTCCAGGGGGGGATGAACACTGAAGCTTTCTTT. Translating it yields CASSLQGGMNTEAFF.

V gene TRBV27 combines with J gene TRBJ1-4; 11 bases map to TRBD1. V lost 3 bases to trimming and J lost 7 bases; unmatched junction nucleotides: 4. The V gene's germline CDR1 is MNHEY and CDR2 SMNVEV (reference sequence). This CDR3 spans 15 amino acids. CDR3 nucleotides: TGTGCCAGCAGTTTTTGGACAGGGGGCGTTGAAAAACTGTTTTTT. It codes for CASSFWTGGVEKLFF. Supplemented by reference TRBV27 and TRBJ1-4, the full variable domain reads EAQVTQNPRYLITVTGKKLTVTCSQNMNHEYMSWYRQDPGLGLRQIYYSMNVEVTDKGDVPEGYKVSRKEKRNFPLILESPSPNQTSLYFCASSFWTGGVEKLFFGSGTQLSVL.

This clone was seen once. The V call is TRBV4-1, the J call TRBJ1-2; D remains unclear. Germline V gives CDR1 MGHRA, CDR2 YSYEKL. CDR3 length: 13 amino acids. V was shortened by 0 bases and J by 2 bases, with 4 bases between the two germline ends. This chain's CDR3 is CASSQDGNYGYTF. For the CDR3, the DNA is TGCGCCAGCAGCCAAGATGGGAACTATGGCTACACCTTC.